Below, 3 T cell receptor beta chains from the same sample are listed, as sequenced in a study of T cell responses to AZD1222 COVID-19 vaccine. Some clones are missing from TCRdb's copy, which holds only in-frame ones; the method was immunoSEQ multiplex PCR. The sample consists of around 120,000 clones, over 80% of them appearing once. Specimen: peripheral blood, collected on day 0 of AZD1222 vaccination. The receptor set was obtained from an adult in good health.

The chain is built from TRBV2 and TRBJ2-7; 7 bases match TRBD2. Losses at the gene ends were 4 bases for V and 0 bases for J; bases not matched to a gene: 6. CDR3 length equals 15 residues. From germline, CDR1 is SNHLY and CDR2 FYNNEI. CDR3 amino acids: CASSGRGGSSYEQYF. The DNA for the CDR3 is TGTGCCAGCAGTGGGAGGGGCGGGAGCTCCTACGAGCAGTACTTC.

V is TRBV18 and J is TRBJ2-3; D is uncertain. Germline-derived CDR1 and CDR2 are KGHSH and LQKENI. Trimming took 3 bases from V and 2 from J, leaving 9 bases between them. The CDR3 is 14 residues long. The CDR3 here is CASSPATATDTQYF. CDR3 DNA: TGTGCCAGCTCACCGGCGACTGCCACAGATACGCAGTATTTT.

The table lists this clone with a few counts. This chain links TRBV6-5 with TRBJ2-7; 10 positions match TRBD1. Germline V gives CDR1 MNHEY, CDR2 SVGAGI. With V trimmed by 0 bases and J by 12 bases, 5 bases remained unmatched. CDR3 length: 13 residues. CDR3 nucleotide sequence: TGTGCCAGCAGTTACTCGGGGACAGGGGTGACGTACTTC. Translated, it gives CASSYSGTGVTYF.